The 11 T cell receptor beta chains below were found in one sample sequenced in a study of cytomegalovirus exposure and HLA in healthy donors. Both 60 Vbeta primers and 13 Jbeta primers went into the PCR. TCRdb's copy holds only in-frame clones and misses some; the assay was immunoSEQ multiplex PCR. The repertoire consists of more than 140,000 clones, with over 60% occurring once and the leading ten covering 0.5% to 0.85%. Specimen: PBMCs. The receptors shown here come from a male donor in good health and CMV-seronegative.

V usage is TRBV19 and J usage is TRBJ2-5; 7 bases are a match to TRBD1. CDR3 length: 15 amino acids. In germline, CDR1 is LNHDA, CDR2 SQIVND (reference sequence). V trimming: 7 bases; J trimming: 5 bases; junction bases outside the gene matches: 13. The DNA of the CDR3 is TGTGCCAGTATGGAAACTGGCAGGGGGTGGGAGACCCAGTACTTC. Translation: CASMETGRGWETQYF.

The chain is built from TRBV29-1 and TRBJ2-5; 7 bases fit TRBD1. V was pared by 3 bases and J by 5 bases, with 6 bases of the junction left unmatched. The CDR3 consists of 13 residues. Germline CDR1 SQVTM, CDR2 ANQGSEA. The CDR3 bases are TGCAGCGTTGAGGTGGGACAGAGGGAGACCCAGTACTTC. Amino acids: CSVEVGQRETQYF.

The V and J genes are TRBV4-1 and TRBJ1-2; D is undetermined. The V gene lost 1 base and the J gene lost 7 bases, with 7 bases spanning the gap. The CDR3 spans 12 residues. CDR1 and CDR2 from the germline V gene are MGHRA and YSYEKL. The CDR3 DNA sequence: TGCGCCAGCAGCCAAGGTGAGAGTGGCTACACCTTC. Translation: CASSQGESGYTF.

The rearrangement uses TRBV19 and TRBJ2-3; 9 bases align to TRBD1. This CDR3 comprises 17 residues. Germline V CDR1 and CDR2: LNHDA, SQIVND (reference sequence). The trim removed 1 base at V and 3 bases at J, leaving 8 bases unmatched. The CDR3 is CASSIVRNRGPTDTQYF. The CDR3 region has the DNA TGTGCCAGTAGTATAGTTCGGAACAGGGGGCCAACAGATACGCAGTATTTT. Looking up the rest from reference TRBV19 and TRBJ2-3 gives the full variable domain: DGGITQSPKYLFRKEGQNVTLSCEQNLNHDAMYWYRQDPGQGLRLIYYSQIVNDFQKGDIAEGYSVSREKKESFPLTVTSAQKNPTAFYLCASSIVRNRGPTDTQYFGPGTRLTVL.

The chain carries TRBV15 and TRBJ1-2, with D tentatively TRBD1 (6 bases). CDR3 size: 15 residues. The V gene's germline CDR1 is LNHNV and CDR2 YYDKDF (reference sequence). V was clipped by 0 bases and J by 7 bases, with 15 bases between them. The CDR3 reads CATSRDVSGERGYTF. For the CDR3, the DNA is TGTGCCACCAGCAGAGATGTGTCAGGGGAACGTGGCTACACCTTC.

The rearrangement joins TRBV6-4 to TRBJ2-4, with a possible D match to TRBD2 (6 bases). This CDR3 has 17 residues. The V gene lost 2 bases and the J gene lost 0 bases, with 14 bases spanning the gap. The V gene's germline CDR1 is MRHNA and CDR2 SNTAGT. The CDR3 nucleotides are TGTGCCAGCAGTGACGAGGCGGGACCCTTAGCCAAAAACATTCAGTACTTC. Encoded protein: CASSDEAGPLAKNIQYF.

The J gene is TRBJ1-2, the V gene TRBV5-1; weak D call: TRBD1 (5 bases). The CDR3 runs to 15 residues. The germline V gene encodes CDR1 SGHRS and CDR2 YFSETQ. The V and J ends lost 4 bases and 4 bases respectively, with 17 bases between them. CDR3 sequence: CASSRGGTGVYGYTF. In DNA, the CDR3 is TGCGCCAGCAGCCGGGGGGGGACTGGTGTCTATGGCTACACCTTC.

The DNA for the CDR3 is TGTGCCAGCAGCGCATCGGGACAGGGGGCGCAGGTGGGCGAGCAGTACTTC. Residues: CASSASGQGAQVGEQYF. The chain uses TRBV7-3 and TRBJ2-7, with TRBD1 matching over 12 bases. From germline, CDR1 is SGHTA and CDR2 FQGTGA. The CDR3 runs 17 residues. J lost 6 bases, V lost 5 bases, and 14 bases had no gene match.

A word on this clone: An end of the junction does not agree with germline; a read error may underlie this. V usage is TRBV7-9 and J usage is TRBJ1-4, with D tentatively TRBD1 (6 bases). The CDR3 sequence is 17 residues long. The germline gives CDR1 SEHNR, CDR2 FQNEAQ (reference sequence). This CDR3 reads CSSSLGGEGGSSEKLFF. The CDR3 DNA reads TGTTCCAGCAGCTTAGGAGGGGAGGGGGGATCGAGTGAAAAACTGTTTTTT.

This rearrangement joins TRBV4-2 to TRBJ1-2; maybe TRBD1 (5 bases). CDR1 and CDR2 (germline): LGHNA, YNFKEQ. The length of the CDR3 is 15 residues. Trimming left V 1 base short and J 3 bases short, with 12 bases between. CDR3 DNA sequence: TGTGCCAGCAGCCAAGGACTGGCGACAGACTATGGCTACACCTTC. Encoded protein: CASSQGLATDYGYTF.

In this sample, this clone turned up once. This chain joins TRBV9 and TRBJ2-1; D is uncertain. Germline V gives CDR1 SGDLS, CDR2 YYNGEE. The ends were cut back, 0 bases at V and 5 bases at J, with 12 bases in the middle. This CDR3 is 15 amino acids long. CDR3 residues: CASSVGPNSNNEQFF. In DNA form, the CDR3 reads TGTGCCAGCAGCGTAGGCCCAAATAGCAACAATGAGCAGTTCTTC.